These T cell receptor beta chains were read from a single sample in a study of T cell responses to AZD1222 COVID-19 vaccine. Data came from immunoSEQ multiplex PCR; TCRdb stores just in-frame clones and leaves some out. The sample has under 200,000 clones, more than 70% seen once; the top ten hold more than 25%. The source material was peripheral blood, sampled 28 days after the second AZD1222 dose. The receptors originated from an adult who received the AZD1222 COVID-19 vaccine. Each CDR3 is given with its conserved first and last residue. D genes are given only for firm matches. Size is omitted from some rows. Given values are once, few, many or a class for expanded clones.

abundance,j_gene,d_gene,v_gene,CDR3nt,CDR3aa
once,TRBJ1-3,-,TRBV5-4,TGTGCCAGCAGCTTATGGGCGGAAAGCTCTGGAAACACCATATATTTT,CASSLWAESSGNTIYF
-,TRBJ2-1,-,TRBV4-3,TGCGCCAGCAGTACACTTTCCGGGATGGAGCAGTTCTTC,CASSTLSGMEQFF
-,TRBJ1-3,-,TRBV7-2,TGTGCCAGCAGCCCGGTTGTCCCAGGAAACACCATATATTTT,CASSPVVPGNTIYF
-,TRBJ2-1,TRBD2,TRBV7-8,TGTGCCAGCACCTCAAGCGGGGGAAATCGGGATGAGCAGTTCTTC,CASTSSGGNRDEQFF
-,TRBJ2-1,-,TRBV11-3,TGTGCCAGCAGCCCCGCGGGGTGGGTGAATGAGCAGTTCTTC,CASSPAGWVNEQFF
-,TRBJ1-3,-,TRBV7-2,TGTGCCAGCAGCCCGGGGGACTCCTCTGGAAACACCATATATTTT,CASSPGDSSGNTIYF
-,TRBJ1-3,-,TRBV21-1,TGTGCGCTTCCGAGCTCTGGAAACACCATATATTTT,CALPSSGNTIYF
-,TRBJ1-1,-,TRBV7-6,TGTGCCAGCAGCGCCGACAGGAACACTGAAGCTTTCTTT,CASSADRNTEAFF
few,TRBJ1-2,-,TRBV3-1/TRBV3-2,TGTGCCAGCAGCCGAGACAGTTTCTATGGCTACACCTTC,CASSRDSFYGYTF
-,TRBJ2-7,-,TRBV27,TGTGCCAGCAGTATGGGGAGAAACGAGCAGTACTTC,CASSMGRNEQYF
-,TRBJ2-1,-,TRBV4-3,TGCGCCAGCAGCCAAGATCGGGGAGGCAATGAGCAGTTCTTC,CASSQDRGGNEQFF
-,TRBJ2-1,-,TRBV19,TGTGCCAGTAGTACCCATAACCTTGGACAGCCCCCCTACAATGAGCAGTTCTTC,CASSTHNLGQPPYNEQFF
once,TRBJ2-7,-,TRBV3-1/TRBV3-2,TGTGCCAGCAGCCAAGATTCGTACGAGCAGTACTTC,CASSQDSYEQYF
-,TRBJ2-3,-,TRBV7-3,TGTGCCAGCAGCGGAGGGGTTCGGTCAGATACGCAGTATTTT,CASSGGVRSDTQYF
-,TRBJ2-2,TRBD2,TRBV11-3,TGTGCCAGCAGCTCGGCTAGCGGGAGTATAACCGGGGAGCTGTTTTTT,CASSSASGSITGELFF
-,TRBJ1-6,-,TRBV5-4,TGTGCCAGCAGCTTAGAACATGGGAATTCACCCCTCCACTTT,CASSLEHGNSPLHF
-,TRBJ1-5,-,TRBV28,TGTGCCAGCACCCCAGAGGGGTTTTCGAAGCCCCAGCATTTT,CASTPEGFSKPQHF
-,TRBJ2-2,TRBD2,TRBV5-1,TGCGCCAGCAGCTTGGTGGCTAGCGGGACGAACACCGGGGAGCTGTTTTTT,CASSLVASGTNTGELFF
-,TRBJ1-2,TRBD1,TRBV24-1,TGTGCCACCAACCCCGGGGGGACGGGACAGGGAGACTACACCTTC,CATNPGGTGQGDYTF
-,TRBJ1-2,-,TRBV24-1,TGTGCCACCAGTGACCCCTCGGCGGGGGCCTATGGCTACACCTTC,CATSDPSAGAYGYTF
-,TRBJ1-1,TRBD1,TRBV6-1,TGTGCCAGCAGTGAAGCCAGGGGGGATGAAGCTTTCTTT,CASSEARGDEAFF
few,TRBJ2-2,-,TRBV7-2,TGTGCCAGCAGCTTAGTTCGTCTAGCGAACACCGGGGAGCTGTTTTTT,CASSLVRLANTGELFF
-,TRBJ1-5,TRBD1,TRBV18,TGTGCCAGCTCACCATACGGGACAGTTGGGGATCAGCCCCAGCATTTT,CASSPYGTVGDQPQHF
-,TRBJ2-7,-,TRBV18,TGTGCCAGCTCACGGGAGGCGGACCGCTACGAGCAGTACTTC,CASSREADRYEQYF
-,TRBJ2-3,-,TRBV19,TGTGCCACCCAGGATCTATCTACGCAGTATTTT,CATQDLSTQYF
-,TRBJ2-1,-,TRBV28,TGTGCCAGCAGCTCTCAGGGACTGATAAATGAGCAGTTCTTC,CASSSQGLINEQFF
-,TRBJ2-7,TRBD1,TRBV9,TGTGCCAGCAGCGTGGCCGGGACAGGGGGCTACGAGCAGTACTTC,CASSVAGTGGYEQYF
-,TRBJ1-3,-,TRBV7-8,TGTGCCAGCAGCCCGATATTGTCAGCTGGAAACACCATATATTTT,CASSPILSAGNTIYF
-,TRBJ2-3,TRBD2,TRBV5-4,TGTGCCAGCAGCGACAGGACTAGCGGAGCCTATACGCAGTATTTT,CASSDRTSGAYTQYF
-,TRBJ2-7,-,TRBV7-8,TGTGCCAGCAGCTACCGGGACACAAGCTCCTACGAGCAGTACTTC,CASSYRDTSSYEQYF
once,TRBJ1-3,-,TRBV29-1,TGCAGCGTTGAAGACAGGGATGGAAACACCATATATTTT,CSVEDRDGNTIYF
-,TRBJ2-3,-,TRBV7-9,TGTGCCAGCAGCGCTGGGGACGGTCCAGATACGCAGTATTTT,CASSAGDGPDTQYF
-,TRBJ2-7,TRBD2,TRBV12-3/TRBV12-4,TGTGCCAGCAGTCCAACTAGCGTCGAGCAGTACTTC,CASSPTSVEQYF
-,TRBJ2-5,-,TRBV9,TGTGCCAGCAGTAGGGGCCAAGAGACCCAGTACTTC,CASSRGQETQYF
-,TRBJ1-4,TRBD1,TRBV5-1,TGCGCCAGCTCGGACAGGGGGCTTGGTAATGAAAAACTGTTTTTT,CASSDRGLGNEKLFF
few,TRBJ2-7,-,TRBV5-1,TGCGCCAGCAGCTTGGGAACGAACGAGCAGTACTTC,CASSLGTNEQYF
-,TRBJ2-3,-,TRBV3-1/TRBV3-2,TGTGCCAGCAGCCAAAATTTGGCAGGGTCGTCAGATACGCAGTATTTT,CASSQNLAGSSDTQYF